This TCR beta chain is from a study of cytomegalovirus exposure and HLA in healthy donors. The table lists this clone with a few counts. The PCR contained 60 Vbeta and 13 Jbeta primers. Data came from immunoSEQ multiplex PCR; TCRdb stores just in-frame clones and leaves some out. The sample has 100,000 to 150,000 clones; 60% to 85% are singletons. The CDR3 extends over 17 amino acids. Trimming stripped 4 bases from V and 0 bases from J, with 17 bases between. CDR1 SGHDT and CDR2 YYEEEE come from the germline V gene. This clonotype was sampled from a man younger than 40 in good health and CMV-seronegative. The specimen was PBMCs. J is TRBJ1-3 and V is TRBV5-6; perhaps TRBD1 as D (6 bases). In DNA form, the CDR3 reads TGTGCCAGCAGCGTCGGTCAGGGGCTCCGCTCTGGAAACACCATATATTTT. Amino acid sequence: CASSVGQGLRSGNTIYF.